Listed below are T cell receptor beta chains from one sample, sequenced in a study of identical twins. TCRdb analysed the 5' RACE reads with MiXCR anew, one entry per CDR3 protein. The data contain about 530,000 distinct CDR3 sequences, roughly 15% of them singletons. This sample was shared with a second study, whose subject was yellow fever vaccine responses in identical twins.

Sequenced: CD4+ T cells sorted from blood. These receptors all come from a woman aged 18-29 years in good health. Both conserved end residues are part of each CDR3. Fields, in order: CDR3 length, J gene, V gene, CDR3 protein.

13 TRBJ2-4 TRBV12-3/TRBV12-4 CASSGRLMGGQYF
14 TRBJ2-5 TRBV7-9 CASSQTGVQETQYF
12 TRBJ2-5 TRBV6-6 CASRQGSETQYF
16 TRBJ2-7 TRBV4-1 CASSNAGAGSSYEQYF
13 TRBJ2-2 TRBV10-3 CAPYGTLTGELFF
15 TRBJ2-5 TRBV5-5 CASSGTGLKQETQYF
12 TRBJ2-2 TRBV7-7 CASPSGTGELFF
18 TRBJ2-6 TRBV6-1 CASSGRDTYSSGANVLTF
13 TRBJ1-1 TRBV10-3 CAISEQENTEAFF
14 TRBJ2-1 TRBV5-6 CASSPESGPGRQFF
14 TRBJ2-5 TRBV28 CASSSIASWETQYF
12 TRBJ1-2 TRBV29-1 CSVAGTADGYTF
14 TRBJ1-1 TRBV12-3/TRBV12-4 CASSPGQGVTEAFF
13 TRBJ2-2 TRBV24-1 CATRTADTGELFF
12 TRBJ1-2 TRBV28 CASLREGYGYTF
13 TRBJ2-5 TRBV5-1 CASSFLGRETQYF
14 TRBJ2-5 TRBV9 CASSASGNQETQYF
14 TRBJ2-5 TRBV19 CASSTTATRETQYF
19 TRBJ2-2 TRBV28 CASSPRDWREVYRTGELFF
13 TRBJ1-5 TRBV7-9 CASSSGGKQPQHF
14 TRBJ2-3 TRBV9 CASSVDYYTDTQYF
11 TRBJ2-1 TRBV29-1 CSVHDRDEQFF
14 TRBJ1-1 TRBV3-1 CASSQVAGGFEAFF
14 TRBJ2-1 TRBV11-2 CASSAHVGFNEQFF
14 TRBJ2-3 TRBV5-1 CASSLWWGTDTQYF
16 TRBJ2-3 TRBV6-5 CASSYDRGAGGDTQYF
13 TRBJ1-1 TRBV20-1 CSAVYPHDTEAFF
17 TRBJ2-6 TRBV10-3 CAIGGTGGSSGANVLTF
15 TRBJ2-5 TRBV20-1 CSARDMGPRQETQYF
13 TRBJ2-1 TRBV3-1 CASSPTSGTSLFF
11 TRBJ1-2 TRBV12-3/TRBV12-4 CASSFIGGYTF
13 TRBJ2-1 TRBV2 CASSVGSSGEQFF
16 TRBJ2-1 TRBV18 CASSRDVRKGINEQFF
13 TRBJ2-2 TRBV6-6 CASSKHDTGELFF
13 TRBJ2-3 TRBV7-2 CASSLVFLDTQYF
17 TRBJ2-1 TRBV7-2 CASSLAVRTSSYNEQFF
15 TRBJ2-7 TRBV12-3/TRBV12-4 CASSFGTGVSYEQYF
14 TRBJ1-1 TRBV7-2 CASSQTLLNTEAFF
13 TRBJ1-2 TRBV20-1 CSARLEGMNGYTF
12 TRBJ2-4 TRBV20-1 CSPAGLVNIQYF
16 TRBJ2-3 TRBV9 CASSARSGDVIDTQYF
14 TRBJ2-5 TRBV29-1 CSVGEGAGQETQYF
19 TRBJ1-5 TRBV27 CASSLSRGQGAMGNQPQHF
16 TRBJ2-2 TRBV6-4 CASTTPGQPRTGELFF
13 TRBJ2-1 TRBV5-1 CASSLAGTNEQFF
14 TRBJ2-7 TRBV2 CASSEGAEFYEQYF
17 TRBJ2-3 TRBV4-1 CASSQVWTSRSTDTQYF
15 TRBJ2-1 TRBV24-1 CATSDSGGGAYEQFF
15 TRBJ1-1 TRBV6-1 CASSPRGFWDTEAFF
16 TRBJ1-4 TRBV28 CASSLRTGLTNEKLFF
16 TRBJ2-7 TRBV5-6 CASTETGTGDTYEQYF
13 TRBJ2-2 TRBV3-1 CASTQGDTGELFF
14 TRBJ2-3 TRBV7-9 CASSLTPTTDTQYF